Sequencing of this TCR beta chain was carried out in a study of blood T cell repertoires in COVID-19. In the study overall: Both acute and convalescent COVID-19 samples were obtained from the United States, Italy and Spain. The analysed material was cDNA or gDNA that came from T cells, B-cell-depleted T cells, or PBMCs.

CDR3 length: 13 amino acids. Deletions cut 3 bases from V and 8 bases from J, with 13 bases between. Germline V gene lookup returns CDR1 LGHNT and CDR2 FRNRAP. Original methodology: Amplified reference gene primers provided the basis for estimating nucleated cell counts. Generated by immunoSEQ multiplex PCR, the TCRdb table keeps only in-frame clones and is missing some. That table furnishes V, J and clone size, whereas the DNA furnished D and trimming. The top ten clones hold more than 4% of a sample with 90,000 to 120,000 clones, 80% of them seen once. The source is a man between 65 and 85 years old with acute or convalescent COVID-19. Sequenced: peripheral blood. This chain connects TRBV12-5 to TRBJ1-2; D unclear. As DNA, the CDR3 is TGTGCTAGTGGTTTCGTCGTGGTTGAGGGCTACACCTTC. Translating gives CASGFVVVEGYTF.